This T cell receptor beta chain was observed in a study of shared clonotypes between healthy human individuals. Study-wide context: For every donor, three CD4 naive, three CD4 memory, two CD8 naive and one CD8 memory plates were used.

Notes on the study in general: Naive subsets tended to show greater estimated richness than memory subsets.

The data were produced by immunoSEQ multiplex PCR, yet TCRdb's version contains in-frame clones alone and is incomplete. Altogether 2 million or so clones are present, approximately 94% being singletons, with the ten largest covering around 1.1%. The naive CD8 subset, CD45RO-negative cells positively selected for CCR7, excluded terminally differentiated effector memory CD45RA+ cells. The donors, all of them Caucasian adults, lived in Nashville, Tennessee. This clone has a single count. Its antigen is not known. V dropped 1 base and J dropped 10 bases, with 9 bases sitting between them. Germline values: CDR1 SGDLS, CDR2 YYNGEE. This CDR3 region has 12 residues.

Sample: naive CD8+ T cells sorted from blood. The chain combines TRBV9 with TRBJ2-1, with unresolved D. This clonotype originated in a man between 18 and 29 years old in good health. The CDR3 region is CASSVSVREQFF. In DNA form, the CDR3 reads TGTGCCAGCAGCGTAAGCGTCAGGGAGCAGTTCTTC.